The text below deals with one T cell receptor beta chain. Its antigen is undetermined. The authors incorporated unique molecular identifiers into the TCR beta cDNA libraries. Roughly 490,000 cDNA molecules came from approximately 1 to 10 million T cells. One entry per CDR3 protein, called by TCRdb with MiXCR from the PCR reads. The sample yields hundreds of thousands of distinct CDR3 sequences, over 45% seen once. This sample was included in a study of post-analysis software for immune sequencing data. Study-level background: Relapsing-remitting, secondary progressive and progressive-relapsing multiple sclerosis were all included among the disease courses. The study, taken as a whole, reports: Normalized Chao1 diversity was significantly lower in multiple sclerosis patients than in controls. The five TRBV segments detected at higher frequency in patients than in controls included TRBV5-6, TRBV5-1 and TRBV20-1.

CDR3 length: 14 amino acids. CDR1 is SGHVS and CDR2 is FNYEAQ in the germline V gene. The V gene lost 4 bases and the J gene lost 5 bases, with 13 bases spanning the gap. The clonotype comes from a girl aged 2-9 years with multiple sclerosis. The chain couples TRBV7-6 to TRBJ2-3, with D hard to call. The source material was blood. The CDR3 loop is CASSSERRVDTQYF. The CDR3 coding sequence is TGTGCCAGCAGCTCCGAACGACGAGTAGATACGCAGTATTTT. Together with reference TRBV7-6 and TRBJ2-3, the CDR3 gives the full variable domain: GAGVSQSPRYKVTKRGQDVALRCDPISGHVSLYWYRQALGQGPEFLTYFNYEAQQDKSGLPNDRFSAERPEGSISTLTIQRTEQRDSAMYRCASSSERRVDTQYFGPGTRLTVL.